The 28 T cell receptor beta chains presented below share a single source sample, sequenced in a study of response to subunit inactivated influenza vaccine. TCRdb re-called the RT-PCR reads with MiXCR, one entry per CDR3 protein. This table holds over 400,000 distinct CDR3 sequences, 10% to 15% found once. The sample in question was PBMCs from blood, obtained roughly 45 days after vaccination. These TCRs come from a man in his fifties or sixties who received an inactivated influenza vaccine.

This clonotype was detected a few times. The rearrangement links TRBV20-1 to TRBJ2-7; TRBD1 or TRBD2 may be the D gene (5 bases each). The germline gives CDR1 DFQATT, CDR2 SNEGSKA (reference sequence). This CDR3 spans 14 amino acids. V dropped 5 bases and J dropped 1 base, with 15 bases sitting between them. The CDR3 DNA reads TGCAGTGCTCTTCGGGACCCAACATCCTACGAGCAGTACTTC. Translating gives CSALRDPTSYEQYF.

This chain joins TRBV20-1 and TRBJ2-5; D possibly matches TRBD1 or TRBD2 (5 bases each). Germline V gene lookup returns CDR1 DFQATT and CDR2 SNEGSKA (reference sequence). This CDR3 has 15 amino acids. The germline V and J ends were trimmed by 0 bases and 2 bases, with 13 bases remaining between them. The CDR3 region is CSARDVGRNQETQYF. The CDR3 DNA sequence: TGCAGTGCTAGAGATGTGGGACGGAATCAAGAGACCCAGTACTTC.

This clonotype has just a few counts. This chain uses TRBV2 with TRBJ2-7, with 10 bases identical to TRBD2. CDR3 length: 16 amino acids. CDR1 and CDR2 (germline): SNHLY, FYNNEI. J gave up 3 bases and V 1 base, and 6 bases lay outside the gene matches. CDR3 sequence (DNA): TGTGCCAGCAGTGAAGGGCCTAGCGGGAGTATCTACGAGCAGTACTTC. This sequence encodes CASSEGPSGSIYEQYF.

Worth noting for this clonotype: Being one base from a much bigger clone, this may be a read error. The chain uses TRBV29-1 and TRBJ2-5; maybe TRBD1 (5 bases). Deletions cut 7 bases from V and 5 bases from J, with 11 bases between. Germline CDR1 SQVTM, CDR2 ANQGSEA. CDR3 length: 11 residues. The CDR3 DNA reads as TGCAGCGACGACAGTCGTGAGACCCAGTACTTC. Amino acid sequence: CSDDSRETQYF.

The V gene is TRBV7-2, the J gene TRBJ2-7; 10 bases agree with TRBD1. CDR3 size: 16 residues. Unmatched junction bases numbered 10, after V lost 3 bases and J lost 5 bases. CDR1 is SGHTA and CDR2 is FQGNSA in the germline V gene. CDR3 residues: CASSFQLRDRGDEQYF. The CDR3 DNA follows: TGTGCCAGCAGCTTTCAGCTCCGGGACAGGGGTGACGAGCAGTACTTC.

J is TRBJ2-1 and V is TRBV12-3 or TRBV12-4, with TRBD1 matching 9 bases. There are 16 residues in the CDR3. V was pared by 7 bases and J by 7 bases, with 14 bases of the junction left unmatched. CDR3 coding DNA: TGTGCCAGCACCCAACTCCGGGACAGGGAGGGGAATGAGCAGTTCTTC. Translation gives CASTQLRDREGNEQFF.

This clonotype was counted only a few times. This rearrangement joins TRBV20-1 to TRBJ2-7; TRBD2 agrees at 7 bases. Unmatched junction bases numbered 8, after V lost 2 bases and J lost 1 base. The CDR3 runs 15 residues. The V gene's germline CDR1 is DFQATT and CDR2 SNEGSKA (reference sequence). CDR3 bases: TGCAGTGCTAGATCAGGTGGGGGGGGTTCCTACGAGCAGTACTTC. It is translated as CSARSGGGGSYEQYF.

The chain couples TRBV6-4 to TRBJ2-2, with 8 bases matching TRBD1. The CDR3 has 15 amino acids. The V gene end was trimmed by 4 bases and the J gene end by 0 bases; junction bases not matched to a gene: 1. CDR1 is MRHNA, CDR2 SNTAGT, per germline. DNA of the CDR3: TGTGCCAGCAGTGTGACAGGGGCGAACACCGGGGAGCTGTTTTTT. It encodes CASSVTGANTGELFF.

The CDR3 nucleotides read TGCAGTGCTGGAGGAATTGAATCCTACGAGCAGTACTTC. As protein: CSAGGIESYEQYF. The chain links TRBV20-1 to TRBJ2-7; D perhaps matches TRBD2 (5 bases). Per the germline V gene, CDR1 is DFQATT and CDR2 is SNEGSKA (reference sequence). The CDR3 extends over 13 amino acids. Trimming shortened V by 5 bases and J by 1 base, and 12 bases separated the two germline ends.

This clonotype was recorded many times. The chain joins TRBV7-2 to TRBJ1-6; D ambiguous. Trimming stripped 3 bases from V and 8 bases from J, with 14 bases between. This CDR3 is built from 15 residues. Germline-derived CDR1 and CDR2 are SGHTA and FQGNSA. As DNA, the CDR3 is TGTGCCAGCAGCTTCGTCCGTCAACCGCATTCACCCCTCCACTTT. It specifies CASSFVRQPHSPLHF.

This chain connects TRBV5-1 to TRBJ2-2; D may be TRBD2 (6 bases). The CDR3 extends over 17 amino acids. Between the trimmed V and J ends, which lost 1 base and 5 bases, there was a span of 18 bases. Germline-derived CDR1 and CDR2 are SGHRS and YFSETQ. The CDR3 region has the DNA TGCGCCAGCAGCTTGACGGGTGGAGGGGAAAGAACCGGGGAGCTGTTTTTT. This sequence encodes CASSLTGGGERTGELFF.

This clonotype appeared many times. The chain links TRBV20-1 to TRBJ2-1; tentative D call: TRBD2 (5 bases). V lost 5 bases, J lost 5 bases, and 13 bases lay in between. Germline values: CDR1 DFQATT, CDR2 SNEGSKA (reference sequence). The CDR3 runs 13 residues. The CDR3 region is CSALDWQNNEQFF. CDR3 coding DNA: TGCAGTGCTTTGGACTGGCAAAACAATGAGCAGTTCTTC.

This clonotype was found many times. V is TRBV4-3 and J is TRBJ1-2; D not certain. This CDR3 comprises 15 residues. Trimming left V 0 bases short and J 4 bases short, with 12 bases between. CDR1 LGHNA and CDR2 YSLEER come from the germline V gene. The CDR3 sequence: CASSQDLWRFYGYTF. The CDR3 DNA follows: TGCGCCAGCAGCCAAGATTTATGGAGGTTCTATGGCTACACCTTC.

This clonotype was observed at least ten times. Here the CDR3 DNA reads TGCAGTGCTAGGCGGGCGGGGGGTACCGTAGAGACCCAGTACTTC. Its protein is CSARRAGGTVETQYF. The chain employs TRBV20-1 and TRBJ2-5, with TRBD2 matching over 8 bases. The germline gives CDR1 DFQATT, CDR2 SNEGSKA (reference sequence). CDR3 length equals 15 residues. V dropped 3 bases and J dropped 4; count of bases not matched to a gene: 10.

This clonotype was observed a handful of times. CDR3 amino acids: CASSSSGTSGAQYF. The CDR3 DNA is TGTGCCAGCAGCTCTTCAGGGACCTCTGGGGCCCAGTACTTC. V gene TRBV7-9 combines with J gene TRBJ2-5, with D possibly being TRBD1 or TRBD2 (5 bases each). The CDR3 loop spans 14 amino acids. Germline V lookup: CDR1 SEHNR, CDR2 FQNEAQ (reference sequence). V was cut by 4 bases and J by 9 bases, with 18 bases left in between.

This clonotype was seen repeatedly, ten times or more. The chain combines TRBV11-2 with TRBJ2-2, with 7 bases identical to TRBD1. The CDR3 extends over 17 amino acids. Germline V gene sequence: CDR1 SGHAT, CDR2 FQNNGV. With V trimmed by 0 bases and J by 1 base, 5 bases remained unmatched. The CDR3 sequence: CASSLDRRTGNTGELFF. The CDR3 DNA reads as TGTGCCAGCAGCTTAGATCGCCGGACAGGGAACACCGGGGAGCTGTTTTTT.

V usage is TRBV4-3 and J usage is TRBJ2-7, with TRBD2 matching 7 bases. This CDR3 is built from 15 residues. Per germline, CDR1 LGHNA and CDR2 YSLEER. The junction had 8 bases not matched to a gene; V was cut back by 0 bases and J by 6 bases. The CDR3 DNA sequence: TGCGCCAGCAGCCAAGACCCGGGAGGAGGTTCCGAGCAGTACTTC. Protein: CASSQDPGGGSEQYF.

This chain connects TRBV24-1 to TRBJ2-1; 9 nucleotides match TRBD1. The germline gives CDR1 KGHDR, CDR2 SFDVKD. Losses at the gene ends were 4 bases for V and 16 bases for J; bases not matched to a gene: 10. CDR3 length equals 13 residues. The CDR3 DNA sequence: TGTGCCACCAGTGACCCAGACAGGGGGGCGCGATTCTTC. Protein sequence: CATSDPDRGARFF.

This sequence joins TRBV2 and TRBJ2-1, with 10 bases matching TRBD2. Losses at the gene ends were 5 bases for V and 8 bases for J; bases not matched to a gene: 6. Germline V gives CDR1 SNHLY, CDR2 FYNNEI. The CDR3 has 14 amino acids. The CDR3 sequence is CASSWTSGDDEQFF. The CDR3 nucleotides are TGTGCCAGCAGTTGGACTAGCGGAGACGATGAGCAGTTCTTC.

J is TRBJ2-3 and V is TRBV12-3 or TRBV12-4, with D tentatively TRBD1 (6 bases). Trimming took off 3 bases at V and 0 bases at J, with 16 bases between the two ends. The CDR3 has 17 residues. For the CDR3, the DNA is TGTGCCAGCAGTTTTCTCAGGGGACGCCTAAGCACAGATACGCAGTATTTT. It translates to CASSFLRGRLSTDTQYF.

This clonotype has more than one count but fewer than ten. V is TRBV4-3 and J is TRBJ2-3; the D is unclear. This CDR3 has 14 amino acids. Germline assignment: CDR1 LGHNA and CDR2 YSLEER. Trimming cost V 0 bases and J 5 bases, with 9 bases left between them. CDR3 sequence (DNA): TGCGCCAGCAGCCAAGATTCTGGGAAAGATACGCAGTATTTT. Residues: CASSQDSGKDTQYF.

This clonotype was detected many times. The chain links TRBV7-2 to TRBJ2-4; D may be TRBD1 (6 bases). There are 14 residues in the CDR3. Trimming left V 5 bases short and J 4 bases short, with 12 bases between. Germline values: CDR1 SGHTA, CDR2 FQGNSA. CDR3 loop: CASSPGHSKNIQYF. The CDR3 coding sequence is TGTGCCAGCAGCCCGGGACATAGTAAAAACATTCAGTACTTC.

This clonotype appeared a few times. The genes are TRBV29-1 and TRBJ2-1; D is uncertain. Trimming took off 4 bases at V and 0 bases at J, with 16 bases between the two ends. Per the germline V gene, CDR1 is SQVTM and CDR2 is ANQGSEA. This CDR3 region has 16 residues. The CDR3 nucleotides read TGCAGCGTTGTATCAGGCAGAGAAGACTCCTACAATGAGCAGTTCTTC. Its translation: CSVVSGREDSYNEQFF.

Notes on this clonotype: A much larger clone sits a single nucleotide away, making a read error possible. The chain is built from TRBV6-2 or TRBV6-3 and TRBJ2-1; 16 positions agree with TRBD2. The V and J ends lost 0 bases and 15 bases, in that order; junction bases with no gene match: 11. Germline loops: CDR1 MNHEY, CDR2 SVGEGT. The CDR3 runs to 17 residues. CDR3 amino acids: CASSYSAEGLAGGKRFF. The CDR3 DNA is TGTGCCAGCAGTTACTCGGCTGAGGGACTAGCGGGAGGGAAGCGGTTCTTC.

In its sample, this clonotype was seen a few times. The chain employs TRBV18 and TRBJ2-1; tentative D call: TRBD2 (7 bases). The CDR3 is 15 residues long. CDR1 is KGHSH, CDR2 LQKENI, per germline. The V end was cut by 0 bases, the J end by 6 bases, with 12 bases between. The CDR3 sequence: CASSPPGGPVNEQFF. DNA of the CDR3: TGTGCCAGCTCACCACCGGGGGGGCCGGTCAATGAGCAGTTCTTC.

A few counts support this clonotype. The chain couples TRBV4-3 to TRBJ1-6; weak D call: TRBD1 (6 bases). The CDR3 sequence is 16 residues long. V lost 3 bases to trimming and J lost 9 bases, with 18 bases between them. From germline, CDR1 is LGHNA and CDR2 YSLEER. DNA of the CDR3: TGCGCCAGCAGCCAGAACGCCGGTACAGGGATTTCACCCCTCCACTTT. Translating gives CASSQNAGTGISPLHF.

The CDR3 DNA reads TGTGCCAGCAGCTTAGCGTTCGGGAGCTCCTACAATGAGCAGTTCTTC. Its protein is CASSLAFGSSYNEQFF. The rearrangement joins TRBV7-9 to TRBJ2-1, with D possibly being TRBD2 (6 bases). Between the trimmed V and J ends, which lost 0 bases and 0 bases, there was a span of 9 bases. The CDR3 has 16 residues. Germline CDR1 SEHNR, CDR2 FQNEAQ (reference sequence).

This clonotype was counted a few times. V usage is TRBV5-1 and J usage is TRBJ2-1; D gene ambiguous. The germline V gene has CDR1 SGHRS and CDR2 YFSETQ. This CDR3 has 13 amino acids. The V end was cut by 3 bases, the J end by 5 bases, with 9 bases between. CDR3 in DNA: TGCGCCAGCAGCTCTGCCAGAGACAATGAGCAGTTCTTC. Translated, it gives CASSSARDNEQFF.